This T cell receptor beta chain is drawn from a study of a mutant IDH1 vaccine in newly diagnosed glioma (dated by TCRdb to the early 2020s). For the study in its entirety: Patients were given eight vaccinations, in weeks 1, 3, 5, 7, 11, 15, 19 and 23, which matched visits V03 through V10. For exploratory analyses, under 30 treated patients had longitudinal TCRB deep sequencing done wherever samples were available. Peripheral blood was drawn at six visits: V03 (baseline), V05, V07, V10, V12 and V13. Before enrollment, patients had received standard therapy of radiotherapy alone, temozolomide alone, or radiochemotherapy with temozolomide; most received the combination. Vaccination started 4-6 weeks after radiotherapy alone, or was given together with temozolomide cycles in the groups whose treatment included chemotherapy. Of the roughly 34 treated patients, about 62% were male and roughly 40% were female, and a mean age of 40.4 years was recorded. Results and caveats for the whole study, not just this receptor: Vaccine-induced immune responses across multiple MHC alleles were detected in 93.3% of patients. The authors stated that sample limitations prevented analyses of patient blood samples from being reproduced. Changes in the top peripheral T cell clonotypes picked up by TCRB sequencing did not appear to be linked to pseudoprogression. Selection of PBMC samples for TCRB deep sequencing was based on availability.

CDR1 and CDR2 are drawn from the germline V gene: MDHEN, SYDVKM. The CDR3 contains 13 residues, cysteine and phenylalanine counted. The read is trimmed to its CDR3 DNA, 39 bases read in frame from base 1. V is pared back by 6 bases and J by 4 bases, with 12 bases lying between the germline termini. Remarks on this clone: Its binding antigen is unknown. Within one base of it there is no much larger clone, and no base qualities were kept.

The time point tag for this specimen amounts to: week 23, last vaccination. A 20-mer mutant IDH1 peptide at 300 micrograms in Montanide made up each vaccine dose, which was injected subcutaneously together with topical imiquimod. Donors had newly diagnosed WHO grade 3 or 4 IDH1-mutant astrocytomas with loss of nuclear ATRX. The samples were drawn from NOA16, a multicentre, single-arm, open-label phase I trial in Germany that tested a mutant IDH1 peptide vaccine in humans for the first time. Genomic DNA for TCRB sequencing was extracted from EDTA blood using the DNeasy Blood and Tissue Kit. Library preparation used the immunoSEQ multiplex PCR assay. Following the manufacturer's protocol, the hsTCRB Kit was used to amplify rearranged TCR beta chain sequences. An Illumina MiSeq was used to sequence the TCRB libraries. The study's processing was this. The proprietary platform of the kit vendor was used for demultiplexing, trimming and gene mapping. In its TCRdb copy, this immuneACCESS table keeps in-frame sequences only and misses some clones. Where compared with another copy, unresolved V genes explain less than half of these, and the others have no known cause. D and trimming were read from the DNA, whereas the V and J calls and clone size are those reported in that table. This sample lists about 65,000 clones; about 85% were detected once. Together, the top ten hold under 4.5% of the sample.

This receptor was obtained from a man aged 25 to 45 with glioma. This sequence uses TRBV28 and TRBJ1-1; the D gene is unclear. Sample: PBMCs, taken from a glioma patient whose treatment included an IDH1 peptide vaccine. The bases read TGTGCCAGCAGCCGCTGGAGGGCCACTGAAGCTTTCTTT. It codes for CASSRWRATEAFF. Outside the CDR3, residues come from the reference TRBV28 and TRBJ1-1 proteins, so the full variable domain is: DVKVTQSSRYLVKRTGEKVFLECVQDMDHENMFWYRQDPGLGLRLIYFSYDVKMKEKGDIPEGYSVSREKKERFSLILESASTNQTSMYLCASSRWRATEAFFGQGTRLTVV.